This T cell receptor (beta chain) was observed in a study of radiotherapy plus CTLA-4 blockade in lung cancer. Overall study context: Among patients, over 15% showed objective responses, and approximately 29% had disease control. Whole-study results and caveats: TCR clones from tumors expanded in blood after radiotherapy plus ipilimumab.

This CDR3 spans 11 amino acids. Germline V gene sequence: CDR1 SGHKS, CDR2 YYEKEE (reference sequence). In the case of this clone: As yet, its antigen is unknown. Germline is not matched at one junction end, which may reflect a read error.

Libraries were prepared by immunoSEQ multiplex PCR; TCRdb keeps only in-frame clonotypes and omits some of them. The sample has around 80,000 clones; 84% are singletons. The clonotype was recovered from a human donor with non-small cell lung cancer who had stable disease on radiotherapy plus ipilimumab. The source material was peripheral blood, sampled from a patient treated with radiotherapy plus ipilimumab. The V gene is TRBV5-5, the J gene TRBJ2-7; 7 bases agree with TRBD2. CDR3 coding DNA: TGTGCCAGCAGCCAGCGGGGCCCGCAGTCCTTC. It specifies CASSQRGPQSF.